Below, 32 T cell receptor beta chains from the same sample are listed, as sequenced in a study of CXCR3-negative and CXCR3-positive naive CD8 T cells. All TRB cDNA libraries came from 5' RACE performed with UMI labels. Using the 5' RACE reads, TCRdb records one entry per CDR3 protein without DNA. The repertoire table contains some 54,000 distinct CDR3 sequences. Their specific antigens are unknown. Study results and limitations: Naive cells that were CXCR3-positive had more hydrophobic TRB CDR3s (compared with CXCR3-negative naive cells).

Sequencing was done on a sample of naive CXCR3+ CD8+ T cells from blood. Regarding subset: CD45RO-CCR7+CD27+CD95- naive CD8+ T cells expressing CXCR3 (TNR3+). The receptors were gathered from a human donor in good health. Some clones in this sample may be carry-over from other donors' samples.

CDR3 sequence reads: CASSSDRDRIYGYTF. This chain uses TRBV27 with TRBJ1-2; the TCRdb D gene call, TRBD1, has no DNA to confirm it. The CDR3 has 15 amino acids. Germline assignment: CDR1 MNHEY and CDR2 SMNVEV (reference sequence).

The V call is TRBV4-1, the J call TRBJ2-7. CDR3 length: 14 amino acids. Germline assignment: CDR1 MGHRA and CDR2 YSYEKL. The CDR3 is CASSQGWGSYEQYF.

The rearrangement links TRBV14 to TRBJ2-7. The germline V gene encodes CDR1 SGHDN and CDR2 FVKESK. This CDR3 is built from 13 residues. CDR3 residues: CASSQVYGYEQYF. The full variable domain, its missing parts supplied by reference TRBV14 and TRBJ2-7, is EAGVTQFPSHSVIEKGQTVTLRCDPISGHDNLYWYRRVMGKEIKFLLHFVKESKQDESGMPNNRFLAERTGGTYSTLKVQPAELEDSGVYFCASSQVYGYEQYFGPGTRLTVT.

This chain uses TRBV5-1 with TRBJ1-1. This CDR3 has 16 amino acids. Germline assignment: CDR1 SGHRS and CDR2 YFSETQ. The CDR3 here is CASTRTDYIGNTEAFF.

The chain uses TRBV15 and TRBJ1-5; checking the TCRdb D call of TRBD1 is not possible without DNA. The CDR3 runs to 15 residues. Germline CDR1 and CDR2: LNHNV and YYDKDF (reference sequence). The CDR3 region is CATSRDGGPNQPQHF. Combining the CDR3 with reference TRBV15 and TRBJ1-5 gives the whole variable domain DAMVIQNPRYQVTQFGKPVTLSCSQTLNHNVMYWYQQKSSQAPKLLFHYYDKDFNNEADTPDNFQSRRPNTSFCFLDIRSPGLGDTAMYLCATSRDGGPNQPQHFGDGTRLSIL.

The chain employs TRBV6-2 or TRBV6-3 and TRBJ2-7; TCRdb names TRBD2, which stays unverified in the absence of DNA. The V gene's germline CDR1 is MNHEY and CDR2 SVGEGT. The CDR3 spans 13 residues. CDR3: CASGLARQYEQYF.

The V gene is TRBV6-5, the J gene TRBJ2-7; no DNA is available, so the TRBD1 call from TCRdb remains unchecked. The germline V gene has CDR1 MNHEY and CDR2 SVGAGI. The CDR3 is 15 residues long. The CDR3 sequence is CASSGVDRVVYEQYF.

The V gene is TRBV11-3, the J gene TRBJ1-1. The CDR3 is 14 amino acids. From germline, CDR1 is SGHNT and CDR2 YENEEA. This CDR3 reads CASSLEGLNTEAFF. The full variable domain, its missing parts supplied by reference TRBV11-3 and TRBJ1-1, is EAGVVQSPRYKIIEKKQPVAFWCNPISGHNTLYWYLQNLGQGPELLIRYENEEAVDDSQLPKDRFSAERLKGVDSTLKIQPAELGDSAVYLCASSLEGLNTEAFFGQGTRLTVV.

The CDR3 loop reads CASSHMNTEAFF. The chain couples TRBV21-1 to TRBJ1-1. TRBV21-1 is a pseudogene. This CDR3 is 12 amino acids long.

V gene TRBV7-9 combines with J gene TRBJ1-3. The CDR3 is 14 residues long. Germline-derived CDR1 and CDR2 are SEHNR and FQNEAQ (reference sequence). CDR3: CASSSLYGGNTIYF.

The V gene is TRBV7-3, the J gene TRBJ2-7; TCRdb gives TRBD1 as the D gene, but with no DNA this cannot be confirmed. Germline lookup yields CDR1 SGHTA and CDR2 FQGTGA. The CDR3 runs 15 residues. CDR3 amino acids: CASSLTPGGGYEQYF.

CDR3 sequence: CASSLTGRYGQETQYF. V and J are TRBV13 and TRBJ2-5; as DNA is missing, the TRBD2 call by TCRdb cannot be tested. CDR1 and CDR2 (germline): PRHDT, FYEKMQ (reference sequence). CDR3 length: 16 amino acids.

The CDR3 is CASSPLAGGPMGNEQFF. This rearrangement joins TRBV12-3 or TRBV12-4 to TRBJ2-1; absent DNA, TCRdb's TRBD2 call cannot be checked. CDR3 length: 17 residues.

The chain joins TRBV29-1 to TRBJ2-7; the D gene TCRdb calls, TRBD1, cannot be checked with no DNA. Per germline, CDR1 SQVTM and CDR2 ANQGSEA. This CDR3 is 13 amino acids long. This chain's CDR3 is CSATTGPSYEQYF.

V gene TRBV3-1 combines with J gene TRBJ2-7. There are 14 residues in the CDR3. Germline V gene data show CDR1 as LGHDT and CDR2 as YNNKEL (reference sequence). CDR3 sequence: CASSQRHSPYEQYF.

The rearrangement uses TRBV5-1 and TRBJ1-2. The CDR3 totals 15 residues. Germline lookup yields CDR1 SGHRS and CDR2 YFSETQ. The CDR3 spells CASSLEWVAGYGYTF.

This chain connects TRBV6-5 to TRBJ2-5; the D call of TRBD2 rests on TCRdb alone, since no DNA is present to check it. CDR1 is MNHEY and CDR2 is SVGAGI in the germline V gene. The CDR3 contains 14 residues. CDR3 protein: CASSYSKRQETQYF.

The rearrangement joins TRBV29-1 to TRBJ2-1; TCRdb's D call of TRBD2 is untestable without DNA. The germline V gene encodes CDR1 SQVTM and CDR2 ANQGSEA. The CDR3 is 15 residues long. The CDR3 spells CSVEQGREGYNEQFF.

The CDR3 sequence: CASSHRDRAYEQYF. The J gene is TRBJ2-7, the V gene TRBV7-9; TCRdb calls TRBD1, which cannot be checked without DNA. CDR3 length: 14 amino acids. Germline V CDR1 and CDR2: SEHNR, FQNEAQ (reference sequence). The whole variable domain, remainder taken from reference TRBV7-9 and TRBJ2-7, is DTGVSQNPRHKITKRGQNVTFRCDPISEHNRLYWYRQTLGQGPEFLTYFQNEAQLEKSRLLSDRFSAERPKGSFSTLEIQRTEQGDSAMYLCASSHRDRAYEQYFGPGTRLTVT.

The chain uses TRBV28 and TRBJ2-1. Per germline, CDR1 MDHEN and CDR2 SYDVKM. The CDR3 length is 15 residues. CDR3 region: CASSLWGEAYNEQFF.

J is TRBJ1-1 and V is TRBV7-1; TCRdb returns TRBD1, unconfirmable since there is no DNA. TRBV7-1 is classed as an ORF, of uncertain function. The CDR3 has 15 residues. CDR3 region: CASSSGTQLNTEAFF.

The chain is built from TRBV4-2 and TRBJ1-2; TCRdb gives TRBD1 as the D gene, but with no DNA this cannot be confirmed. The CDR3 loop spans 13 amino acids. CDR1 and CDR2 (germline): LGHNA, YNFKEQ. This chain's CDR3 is CASSQEDSYGYTF.

CDR3 sequence: CAMEDSKGPNEQFF. J is TRBJ2-1 and V is TRBV10-3; TCRdb picks TRBD1, but there is no DNA to check that call. Germline V CDR1 and CDR2: ENHRY, SYGVKD. This CDR3 has 14 residues.

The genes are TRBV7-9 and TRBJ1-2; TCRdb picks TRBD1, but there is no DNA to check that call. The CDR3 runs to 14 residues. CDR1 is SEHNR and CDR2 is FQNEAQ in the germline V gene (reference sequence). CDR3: CASSLGDRGHGYTF.

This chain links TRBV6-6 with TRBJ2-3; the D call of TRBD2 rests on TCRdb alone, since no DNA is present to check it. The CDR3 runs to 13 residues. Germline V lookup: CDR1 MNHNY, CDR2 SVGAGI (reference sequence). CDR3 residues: CASSSLLADTQYF.

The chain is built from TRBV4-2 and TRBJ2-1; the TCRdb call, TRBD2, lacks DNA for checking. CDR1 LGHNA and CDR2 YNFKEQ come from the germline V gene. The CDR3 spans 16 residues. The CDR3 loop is CASSQDDTSGGNEQFF.

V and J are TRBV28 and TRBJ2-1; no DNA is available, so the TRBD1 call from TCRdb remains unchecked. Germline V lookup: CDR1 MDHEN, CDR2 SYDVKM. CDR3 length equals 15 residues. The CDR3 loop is CASSLEGGFYNEQFF.

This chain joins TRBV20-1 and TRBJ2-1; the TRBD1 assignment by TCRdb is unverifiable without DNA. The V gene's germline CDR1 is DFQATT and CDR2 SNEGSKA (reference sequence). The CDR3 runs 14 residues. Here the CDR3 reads CSAELVGPYNEQFF.

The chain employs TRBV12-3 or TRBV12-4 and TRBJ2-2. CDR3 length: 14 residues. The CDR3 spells CASSFVGNTGELFF.

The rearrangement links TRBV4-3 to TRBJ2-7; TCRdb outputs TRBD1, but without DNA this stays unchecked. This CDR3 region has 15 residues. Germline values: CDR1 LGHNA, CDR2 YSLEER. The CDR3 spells CASSQDRQPTYEQYF.

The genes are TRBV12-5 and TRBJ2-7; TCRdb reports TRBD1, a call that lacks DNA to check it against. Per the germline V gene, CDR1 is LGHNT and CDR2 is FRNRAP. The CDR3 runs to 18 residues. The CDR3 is CASGLVLLGAAQNYEQYF.

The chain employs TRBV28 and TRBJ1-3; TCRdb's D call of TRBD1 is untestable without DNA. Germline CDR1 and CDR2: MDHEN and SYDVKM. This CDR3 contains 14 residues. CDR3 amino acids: CASSPGFSGNTIYF.